This T cell receptor (beta chain) originates from a study of T cell responses to AZD1222 COVID-19 vaccine. Regarding this clone: What it binds is unknown.

Study-level points and caveats: Baseline antibody screening turned up just a handful of seropositive AZD1222 recipients. Sampled repertoires all dated from after the peak T cell response. The reported proportion of spike-specific TCRs targeting unmutated variant regions was nearly half. Spike-wide coverage was observed for vaccine-associated CD4 TCRs, with dominant responses at 160-218 and 743-854.

The ends were cut back, 6 bases at V and 0 bases at J, with 12 bases in the middle. This CDR3 is built from 14 residues. Per germline, CDR1 SGHNT and CDR2 YYREEE (reference sequence). Libraries were prepared by immunoSEQ multiplex PCR; TCRdb keeps only in-frame clonotypes and omits some of them. In the table there are some 100,000 clones, 85% to 90% of which are singletons. This rearrangement joins TRBV5-4 to TRBJ1-1, with a possible D match to TRBD1 (6 bases). This TCR was sampled from an adult in good health. The sequenced sample was peripheral blood, obtained on day 0 of AZD1222 vaccination. DNA for the CDR3: TGTGCCAGCACGAGAACAGGGATGAACACTGAAGCTTTCTTT. Its protein product is CASTRTGMNTEAFF.